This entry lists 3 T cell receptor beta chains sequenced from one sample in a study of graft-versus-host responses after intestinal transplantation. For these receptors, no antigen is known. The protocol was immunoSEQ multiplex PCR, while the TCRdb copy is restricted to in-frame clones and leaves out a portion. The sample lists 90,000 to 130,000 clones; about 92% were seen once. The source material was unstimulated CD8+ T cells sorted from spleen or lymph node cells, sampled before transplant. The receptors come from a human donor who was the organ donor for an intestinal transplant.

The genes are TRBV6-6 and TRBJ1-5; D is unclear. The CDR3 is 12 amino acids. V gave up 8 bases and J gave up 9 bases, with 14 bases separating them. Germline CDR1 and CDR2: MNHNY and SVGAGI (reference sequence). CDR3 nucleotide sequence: TGTGCCAGCGGAGGCCCACCTGGGCCCCAGCATTTT. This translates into CASGGPPGPQHF.

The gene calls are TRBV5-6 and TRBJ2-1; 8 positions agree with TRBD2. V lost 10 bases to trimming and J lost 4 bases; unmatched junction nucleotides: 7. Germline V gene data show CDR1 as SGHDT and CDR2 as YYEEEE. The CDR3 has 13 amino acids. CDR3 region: CAGSGSPYNEQFF. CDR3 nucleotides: TGTGCCGGGAGCGGGAGCCCTTACAATGAGCAGTTCTTC.

In nucleotides, the CDR3 is TGCAGCGTTCCGCTTCTGGCGGGAGGGCCCTATGAGCAGTTCTTC. Its translation: CSVPLLAGGPYEQFF. The chain links TRBV29-1 to TRBJ2-1; 9 nucleotides align to TRBD2. Germline V gene sequence: CDR1 SQVTM, CDR2 ANQGSEA. This CDR3 has 15 residues. V trimming: 5 bases; J trimming: 8 bases; junction bases outside the gene matches: 13.